This T cell receptor (beta chain) stems from a study of T cell responses to AZD1222 COVID-19 vaccine. Notes on the study in general: The breadth and depth of Spike-specific TCRs increased once two AZD1222 doses had been given. Sampled repertoires all dated from after the peak T cell response.

Second-dose intervals near 4 or 12 weeks were combined. Profiling relied on immunoSEQ multiplex PCR, and the TCRdb table lists in-frame clones only, not all of them. The sample includes about 200,000 clones, 85% to 95% seen only once; the top ten take 1%. V shed 5 bases and J 4 bases; nucleotides not matched to a gene: 4. There are 14 residues in the CDR3. In germline, CDR1 is SGHVS, CDR2 FQNEAQ. As to this clone: Antigen unknown.

This rearrangement joins TRBV7-8 to TRBJ2-5; 10 positions match TRBD2. Sequencing was performed on peripheral blood, taken 28 days after the second AZD1222 dose. This clonotype was obtained from an adult who received the AZD1222 COVID-19 vaccine. The CDR3 is CASSPRLAGETQYF. The CDR3 nucleotides read TGTGCCAGCAGCCCCCGACTAGCGGGAGAGACCCAGTACTTC.